These 3 T cell receptor beta chains share one sample of origin, sequenced in a study of regulatory T cells in long-lasting Graves disease. Time point reported: newly diagnosed GD, antithyroid drugs for less than 3 months. RNA isolated from PBMCs was used to make the TCR library. iRepertoire HTBI primers and Arm-PCR of CDR3 regions built TCR beta libraries. TCRdb ran MiXCR on the multiplex PCR reads and lists one entry per CDR3 protein. The data contain a few hundred thousand distinct CDR3 sequences, roughly 12% of them seen just once; the ten biggest clones take up approximately 20%. The sample also formed part of further work on T cells in Graves' hyperthyroidism and ophthalmopathy.

This material consisted of peripheral blood mononuclear cells (PBMCs), taken at new diagnosis, from a patient treated with antithyroid drugs. The origin of the receptors is a woman aged 18-29 years with Graves disease.

This clonotype appeared many times. The gene calls are TRBV28 and TRBJ2-7; the D gene is possibly TRBD1 (6 bases). Trimming cost V 5 bases and J 5 bases, with 19 bases left between them. Germline lookup yields CDR1 MDHEN and CDR2 SYDVKM. The CDR3 is 15 amino acids. The CDR3 DNA reads TGTGCCAGCAGTCTCTTCGAAGGGGGTCTCAACGAGCAGTACTTC. It yields the protein CASSLFEGGLNEQYF.

In this sample, this clonotype turned up many times. The chain is built from TRBV24-1 and TRBJ1-2; D is undetermined. CDR1 is KGHDR and CDR2 is SFDVKD in the germline V gene. V lost 4 bases, J lost 2 bases, and 7 bases lay in between. The CDR3 is made up of 13 amino acids. DNA for the CDR3: TGTGCCACCAGTGAGGCATCGAACTATGGCTACACCTTC. It specifies CATSEASNYGYTF.

The chain recombines TRBV19 with TRBJ1-2; 9 positions agree with TRBD1. Unmatched junction bases numbered 14, after V lost 7 bases and J lost 5 bases. This CDR3 contains 16 residues. Per the germline V gene, CDR1 is LNHDA and CDR2 is SQIVND (reference sequence). CDR3: CASTSPPGQGEYGYTF. CDR3 nucleotides: TGTGCCAGTACCTCCCCCCCGGGACAGGGAGAATATGGCTACACCTTC.